This T cell receptor (beta chain) came from a study of STAT3 mutations in large granular lymphocyte leukemia (dated by TCRdb to 2018 to 2020). Regarding the study in general: About half of the T-LGLL patients who underwent longitudinal sequencing carried canonical activating STAT3 mutations. Roughly 19 representative T-LGLL cases were selected from an initial cohort of some 200 LGL patients for longitudinal TCRbeta and STAT3 sequencing. One or more immunosuppressive therapy regimens were given to more than half of T-LGLL patients, and hematologic response was seen in roughly 40% of the treated patients. Patients with T-cell large granular lymphocyte leukemia underwent serial deep sequencing of TCRbeta CDR3 and STAT3 to reconstruct clonal hierarchy and dynamics. Patients were sequenced at over 3 time points on average, with the number of samplings per patient ranging from 2 to 8. A couple of patients with natural killer LGL leukemia were also sequenced longitudinally as controls within the study. Points the paper makes about the study in general: At least one immunodominant TCRbeta clonotype was identified in every T-LGLL patient, and multiple immunodominant subclonotypes were identified in about half of the T-LGLL patients. TCR clonotype switching after therapy was seen in about 35% of the 18 patients, with all newly emerging clones being STAT3 wild type. Since codominant clonotypes persisted in some patients, a small but highly pathogenic clone may have gone undetected. Several patients had a dominant TCR clone burden greater than the STAT3 mutant burden, which suggests that the STAT3 mutation arose secondarily within a clone that had already expanded. Because no samples were available when a clone first appeared, clonal expansion was inferred from samplings taken at other points. Linking therapy response to changes in TCR clonal burden was complicated by variable intervals between samplings and by differing treatment regimens.

The same DNA, extracted from blood mononuclear cells, served for both the TCR sequencing and the STAT3 sequencing. About this clone: Its antigen is currently not known. No much larger clone exists at a distance of one base, and base qualities are not known.

An Illumina MiSeq was used to sequence the TCRbeta libraries, yielding an average of roughly 41,000 productive templates per sample. Using multiplex PCR amplification, the immunoSEQ assay generated the TCRbeta CDR3 libraries. Per the original workflow: Repertoire diversity was computed as previously defined, with values near 0 indicating extremely monoclonal samples. TCRdb carries this immuneACCESS record with in-frame sequences only. Its versions omit some clonotypes, under half of them owing to an unresolved V gene in the studies checked, with the rest unexplained. That table is the source of V, J and clone size, and D and trimming were worked out from the DNA. For this sample the table gives about 15,000 clones, of which roughly 81% were detected only once. Of the sample, 8.6% is held by the ten largest clones. The source of this sequence is a man aged 50 to 60 with T-cell large granular lymphocyte leukemia. Some clones in this sample may be carry-over from other donors' samples. The age is the age at diagnosis. The material sequenced was peripheral blood mononuclear cells.

The base sequence is TGTGCCAGCAGCTTCGTGGGGGGAACTGAAGCTTTCTTT. Translated, this gives CASSFVGGTEAFF. Recombination connected TRBV5-4 to TRBJ1-1, and the D gene may be TRBD1, 5 bases matching. There are 13 amino acids in the CDR3, from cysteine to phenylalanine inclusive. CDR3 DNA only is kept here, 39 bases in frame from base 1. Reading the germline V gene (reference sequence) gives CDR1 SGHNT and CDR2 YYREEE. Relative to germline, V is 2 bases shorter and J is 5 bases shorter, with 10 bases between their ends.